These 4 T cell receptor beta chains share one sample of origin, sequenced in a study of T cells in Graves' hyperthyroidism and ophthalmopathy. RNA transcripts provided the source from which TCR beta CDR3 regions were amplified. Initially, a first-round RT-PCR of the TCR CDR3 employed the HTBI primer set. TCRdb passed the multiplex PCR reads through MiXCR, listing each CDR3 protein once. The sample lists about 270,000 distinct CDR3 sequences, approximately 20% seen once, with around 60% in the top ten. Sequencing input: blood. All receptors derive from a man aged 25-40 years with Graves' ophthalmopathy.

Many counts were recorded for this clonotype. This chain joins TRBV20-1 and TRBJ2-7; D gene ambiguous. The V and J ends lost 5 bases and 0 bases respectively, with 11 bases between them. CDR1 and CDR2 from the germline V gene are DFQATT and SNEGSKA (reference sequence). The CDR3 totals 13 residues. The chain's CDR3 is CSAEARSSYEQYF. CDR3 coding DNA: TGCAGTGCTGAAGCCCGGAGCTCCTACGAGCAGTACTTC.

This clonotype was observed a few times. The rearrangement uses TRBV20-1 and TRBJ2-1; 7 bases line up with TRBD1. CDR1 and CDR2 (germline): DFQATT, SNEGSKA (reference sequence). The CDR3 is 17 residues long. V lost 1 base to trimming and J lost 2 bases; unmatched junction nucleotides: 11. The CDR3 nucleotides read TGCAGTGCTAGAGCCCGAAGAGGACAGGAGACCTACAATGAGCAGTTCTTC. It codes for CSARARRGQETYNEQFF.

The chain links TRBV4-2 to TRBJ2-7, with a tentative D call TRBD1 (5 bases). Trimming pared 0 bases from V and 6 bases from J, leaving 9 bases between. CDR1 is LGHNA, CDR2 YNFKEQ, per germline. This CDR3 has 13 amino acids. CDR3 nucleotide sequence: TGTGCCAGCAGCCAAGACCCAGGGCCCGAGCAGTACTTC. This translates into CASSQDPGPEQYF.

This clonotype has a handful of counts. The chain has TRBV19 and TRBJ2-1; tentatively, D is TRBD1 (6 bases). CDR3 size: 14 residues. Trimming cost V 5 bases and J 6 bases, with 14 bases left between them. Germline CDR1 and CDR2: LNHDA and SQIVND (reference sequence). This CDR3 reads CASSRRQEGNEQFF. The CDR3 DNA is TGTGCCAGTAGTCGGCGACAGGAAGGCAATGAGCAGTTCTTC.